This passage covers 8 T cell receptor beta chains from one sample sequenced in a study of blood T cell repertoires in COVID-19. TCRdb keeps only in-frame clones here, not all; method: immunoSEQ multiplex PCR. Of about 170,000 clones listed, just under 85% are singletons. Material: peripheral blood. These receptors all stem from a woman older than 75 with COVID-19, enrolled during active disease.

The chain uses TRBV5-1 and TRBJ1-3, with 9 nucleotides matching TRBD1. The germline gives CDR1 SGHRS, CDR2 YFSETQ. The CDR3 is made up of 16 amino acids. V lost 4 bases, J lost 0 bases, and 5 bases stayed unmatched. The CDR3 protein is CASSGQGQSSGNTIYF. CDR3 nucleotide sequence: TGCGCCAGCAGCGGACAGGGGCAGAGCTCTGGAAACACCATATATTTT.

This chain joins TRBV12-3 or TRBV12-4 and TRBJ2-3; D possibly corresponds to TRBD2 (6 bases). Deletions cut 4 bases from V and 5 bases from J, with 10 bases between. The CDR3 loop spans 13 amino acids. The CDR3 nucleotides read TGTGCCAGCAGTTCGGGACTTTTAGATACGCAGTATTTT. Translating gives CASSSGLLDTQYF.

This rearrangement joins TRBV5-4 to TRBJ1-4, with TRBD1 matching 10 bases. Germline CDR1 reads SGHNT; CDR2 reads YYREEE (reference sequence). Trimming at V came to 4 bases and at J to 6 bases, leaving 15 bases not matched to a gene. The CDR3 is 18 amino acids. The CDR3 here is CASSRTGGGPTGDEKLFF. DNA for the CDR3: TGTGCCAGCAGCAGGACAGGGGGAGGGCCAACTGGGGATGAAAAACTGTTTTTT.

This rearrangement joins TRBV7-3 to TRBJ1-2; possibly TRBD1 for D (6 bases). Germline CDR1 reads SGHTA; CDR2 reads FQGTGA. This CDR3 spans 14 amino acids. Trimming cost V 0 bases and J 2 bases, with 7 bases left between them. CDR3 sequence reads: CASSLTGANYGYTF. DNA for the CDR3: TGTGCCAGCAGCTTAACGGGGGCGAACTATGGCTACACCTTC.

This clone appeared a single time. The rearrangement joins TRBV10-3 to TRBJ1-1; 7 positions match TRBD1. Germline CDR1 reads ENHRY; CDR2 reads SYGVKD. V shed 7 bases, J shed 2 bases, and the junction held 7 bases outside the gene matches. The CDR3 spans 14 residues. The CDR3 bases are TGTGCCATCATTAAAGACAGGGTTAACACTGAAGCTTTCTTT. It translates to CAIIKDRVNTEAFF.

This chain connects TRBV4-1 to TRBJ2-2; no firm D call. The CDR3 length is 14 residues. Germline V CDR1 and CDR2: MGHRA, YSYEKL. Trimming removed 4 bases at V and 7 bases at J, with 13 bases between. CDR3: CASSPQPAVGELFF. The CDR3 DNA reads TGCGCCAGCAGCCCCCAGCCCGCGGTCGGGGAGCTGTTTTTT.

The rearrangement uses TRBV28 and TRBJ1-2, with TRBD1 identical over 10 bases. The junction had 3 bases not matched to a gene; V was cut back by 3 bases and J by 8 bases. The V gene's germline CDR1 is MDHEN and CDR2 SYDVKM. CDR3 length: 13 residues. CDR3 nucleotide sequence: TGTGCCAGCAGTTTGTGGACAGGGGGAGGCTACACCTTC. Translated, it gives CASSLWTGGGYTF.

V is TRBV5-1 and J is TRBJ2-3; 8 nucleotides match TRBD1. Germline V lookup: CDR1 SGHRS, CDR2 YFSETQ. Germline trimming cut 5 bases from V and 0 bases from J; bases unmatched to any gene: 5. CDR3 length: 15 residues. The CDR3 nucleotides are TGCGCCAGCAGACTGCAGGGGGCGAGCACAGATACGCAGTATTTT. The encoded protein is CASRLQGASTDTQYF.